The 18 T cell receptor beta chains below all came from one sample that was sequenced in a study of blood T cell repertoires in COVID-19. Data came from immunoSEQ multiplex PCR; TCRdb stores just in-frame clones and leaves some out. The sample has about 100,000 clones, about four fifths seen once; the top ten hold more than 3%. The sequenced sample was peripheral blood. These receptors all come from a woman at least 80 years old with active or convalescent COVID-19.

J is TRBJ1-6 and V is TRBV7-9; weak D call: TRBD1 (6 bases). Germline CDR1 reads SEHNR; CDR2 reads FQNEAQ (reference sequence). V was pared by 3 bases and J by 5 bases, with 11 bases between. The CDR3 covers 15 residues. The CDR3 here is CASSFSGTNNSPLHF. In nucleotides, the CDR3 is TGTGCCAGCAGCTTTTCCGGGACAAATAATTCACCCCTCCACTTT.

The chain carries TRBV19 and TRBJ1-5; the D gene is possibly TRBD1 (5 bases). The length of the CDR3 is 17 residues. V lost 10 bases to trimming and J lost 2 bases, with 24 bases between them. CDR1 is LNHDA and CDR2 is SQIVND in the germline V gene (reference sequence). CDR3: CATSPAVWRGGNQPQHF. In DNA form, the CDR3 reads TGTGCCACTAGCCCGGCGGTTTGGAGGGGTGGCAATCAGCCCCAGCATTTT.

The CDR3 protein is CAWSFDINQPQHF. The CDR3 DNA sequence: TGTGCCTGGAGTTTTGACATTAATCAGCCCCAGCATTTT. The V and J genes are TRBV30 and TRBJ1-5; D ambiguous. The CDR3 contains 13 residues. Trimming stripped 2 bases from V and 4 bases from J, with 9 bases between. CDR1 GTSNPN and CDR2 SVGIG come from the germline V gene (reference sequence).

The genes are TRBV19 and TRBJ2-7; 10 nucleotides match TRBD1. CDR1 is LNHDA, CDR2 SQIVND, per germline (reference sequence). The V segment lost 6 bases and the J segment 5 bases; nucleotides outside the gene matches: 10. The CDR3 covers 15 residues. CDR3 residues: CASRRGGQGVHEQYF. The CDR3 DNA is TGTGCCAGTAGAAGGGGTGGACAGGGGGTCCACGAGCAGTACTTC.

The rearrangement links TRBV28 to TRBJ1-1; the D gene is possibly TRBD1 (5 bases). V lost 7 bases and J 2 bases, leaving 14 bases between the germline ends. This CDR3 has 14 amino acids. The V gene's germline CDR1 is MDHEN and CDR2 SYDVKM. CDR3 nucleotide sequence: TGTGCCAGCACCTCCGGGGGAAAAAACACTGAAGCTTTCTTT. It yields the protein CASTSGGKNTEAFF. The complete variable domain, with remaining parts taken from reference TRBV28 and TRBJ1-1, reads DVKVTQSSRYLVKRTGEKVFLECVQDMDHENMFWYRQDPGLGLRLIYFSYDVKMKEKGDIPEGYSVSREKKERFSLILESASTNQTSMYLCASTSGGKNTEAFFGQGTRLTVV.

This chain links TRBV5-6 with TRBJ1-1; D gene unclear. Germline values: CDR1 SGHDT, CDR2 YYEEEE. V lost 1 base to trimming and J lost 10 bases, with 14 bases between them. This CDR3 has 13 residues. The CDR3 region is CASSLRGERGAFF. Written as DNA, the CDR3 is TGTGCCAGCAGCTTGAGAGGCGAGCGCGGAGCTTTCTTT.

The rearrangement links TRBV5-5 to TRBJ2-5; 12 bases map to TRBD2. Germline trimming cut 1 base from V and 2 bases from J; bases unmatched to any gene: 0. Germline CDR1 is SGHKS and CDR2 is YYEKEE (reference sequence). CDR3 size: 15 residues. The CDR3 DNA reads as TGTGCCAGCAGCTTGACTAGCGGGAGGCAAGAGACCCAGTACTTC. Its protein product is CASSLTSGRQETQYF.

The V call is TRBV9, the J call TRBJ2-1; 7 bases match TRBD2. Germline V gives CDR1 SGDLS, CDR2 YYNGEE. This CDR3 has 13 residues. The V segment lost 4 bases and the J segment 13 bases; nucleotides outside the gene matches: 11. CDR3 coding DNA: TGTGCCAGCAGCACCCAGGCGGGGGACTCCCAGTTCTTC. Translating it yields CASSTQAGDSQFF.

The CDR3 DNA is TGTGCCAGCAGCCCAGACTCCAGTGAGCAGTTCTTC. Translating gives CASSPDSSEQFF. The rearrangement links TRBV11-3 to TRBJ2-1; D ambiguous. CDR1 is SGHNT and CDR2 is YENEEA in the germline V gene. V was clipped by 5 bases and J by 9 bases, with 11 bases between them. This CDR3 spans 12 amino acids.

V gene TRBV18 combines with J gene TRBJ2-7, with 11 positions matching TRBD1. Germline V gene lookup returns CDR1 KGHSH and CDR2 LQKENI. The CDR3 is 15 amino acids. The V gene end was trimmed by 5 bases and the J gene end by 13 bases; junction bases not matched to a gene: 16. The CDR3 region is CASSSRTGGLAFFYF. DNA of the CDR3: TGTGCCAGCTCATCAAGGACAGGGGGCTTGGCGTTCTTCTACTTC. The full variable domain, completed using reference TRBV18 and TRBJ2-7, is NAGVMQNPRHLVRRRGQEARLRCSPMKGHSHVYWYRQLPEEGLKFMVYLQKENIIDESGMPKERFSAEFPKEGPSILRIQQVVRGDSAAYFCASSSRTGGLAFFYFGPGTRLTVT.

The rearrangement uses TRBV7-3 and TRBJ2-3, with TRBD1 matching over 9 bases. The CDR3 is made up of 17 amino acids. Per the germline V gene, CDR1 is SGHTA and CDR2 is FQGTGA. V gave up 4 bases and J gave up 2 bases; unmatched junction bases: 10. CDR3 bases: TGTGCCAGCAGCTCGGCGGCCGGGGACAGGGTCACAGATACGCAGTATTTT. This translates into CASSSAAGDRVTDTQYF.

The V gene is TRBV15, the J gene TRBJ1-4, with 8 positions matching TRBD1. CDR3 size: 16 residues. Germline-derived CDR1 and CDR2 are LNHNV and YYDKDF (reference sequence). V was pared by 0 bases and J by 7 bases, with 7 bases of the junction left unmatched. CDR3 DNA: TGTGCCACCAGCAGAGATGGACAGGGTAGGGGTGAAAAACTGTTTTTT. It specifies CATSRDGQGRGEKLFF. Full variable domain (remainder filled in from reference TRBV15 and TRBJ1-4): DAMVIQNPRYQVTQFGKPVTLSCSQTLNHNVMYWYQQKSSQAPKLLFHYYDKDFNNEADTPDNFQSRRPNTSFCFLDIRSPGLGDTAMYLCATSRDGQGRGEKLFFGSGTQLSVL.

The chain employs TRBV7-2 and TRBJ2-7; 8 nucleotides align to TRBD1. CDR1 and CDR2 from the germline V gene are SGHTA and FQGNSA. CDR3 length: 16 amino acids. V lost 4 bases to trimming and J lost 3 bases; unmatched junction nucleotides: 11. The CDR3 protein is CASSYRPGQVFYEQYF. DNA for the CDR3: TGTGCCAGCAGCTACCGCCCGGGACAGGTTTTCTACGAGCAGTACTTC. Variable domain in full (rest from reference TRBV7-2 and TRBJ2-7): GAGVSQSPSNKVTEKGKDVELRCDPISGHTALYWYRQSLGQGLEFLIYFQGNSAPDKSGLPSDRFSAERTGGSVSTLTIQRTQQEDSAVYLCASSYRPGQVFYEQYFGPGTRLTVT.

V and J are TRBV5-4 and TRBJ2-7; possible D gene TRBD1, 5 bases. Germline values: CDR1 SGHNT, CDR2 YYREEE (reference sequence). Trimming pared 0 bases from V and 6 bases from J, leaving 13 bases between. This CDR3 region has 14 residues. For the CDR3, the DNA is TGTGCCAGCAGCTTGGAGGGGTCGCTAGTCGAGCAGTACTTC. Its translation: CASSLEGSLVEQYF.

The chain has TRBV27 and TRBJ1-5, with D possibly TRBD1 on 6 matching bases. The CDR3 is 14 residues long. Trimming pared 5 bases from V and 7 bases from J, leaving 15 bases between. Germline V CDR1 and CDR2: MNHEY, SMNVEV (reference sequence). CDR3 loop: CASSPLDSLQPQHF. The CDR3 nucleotides read TGTGCCAGCAGTCCCCTGGACAGTTTGCAGCCCCAGCATTTT.

This clone was seen a handful of times. The genes are TRBV29-1 and TRBJ2-5; TRBD2 matches at 10 bases. V gave up 3 bases and J gave up 5 bases; unmatched junction bases: 3. Looked up from germline, CDR1 is SQVTM and CDR2 is ANQGSEA. The CDR3 extends over 13 amino acids. This chain's CDR3 is CSVEASGSETQYF. For the CDR3, the DNA is TGCAGCGTTGAGGCTAGCGGGAGCGAGACCCAGTACTTC.

This clone has more than one count but fewer than ten. CDR3 region: CASSVTGVGTEAFF. The CDR3 DNA follows: TGTGCCAGCAGTGTGACGGGGGTAGGAACTGAAGCTTTCTTT. This chain joins TRBV2 and TRBJ1-1; D might be TRBD1 (5 bases). CDR1 and CDR2 (germline): SNHLY, FYNNEI. The CDR3 spans 14 residues. V lost 4 bases and J 5 bases, leaving 14 bases between the germline ends.

CDR3 DNA: TGTGCCAGCAGCTTTCTCGGGGGGGCTAATGAAAAACTGTTTTTT. This encodes CASSFLGGANEKLFF. The chain recombines TRBV7-2 with TRBJ1-4; D might be TRBD1 (5 bases). Germline assignment: CDR1 SGHTA and CDR2 FQGNSA. V dropped 3 bases and J dropped 3 bases, with 11 bases sitting between them. This CDR3 is 15 amino acids long.